This T cell receptor beta chain was profiled in a study of vaccination effects on CD4 cells after COVID-19. Details on this clone: What it binds is not known.

The junction had 9 bases not matched to a gene; V was cut back by 4 bases and J by 7 bases. This CDR3 has 15 residues. Germline values: CDR1 SGHTA, CDR2 FQGNSA. Assay: immunoSEQ multiplex PCR; the TCRdb copy retains only in-frame clones and omits some. The sample yields some 40,000 clones, around 76% seen once. Study-level findings and limits: Late in the post-vaccination period, infection-induced and vaccine-induced clones underwent marked clonal contraction.

Isolation of CD4+ T cells took place after 10 days of culture. Between March and December 2020, the person had a SARS-CoV-2 infection that PCR confirmed. The vaccine given was either BNT162b2 or mRNA-1273, in two doses. The V gene is TRBV7-2, the J gene TRBJ2-4; 8 nucleotides line up with TRBD2. The source is a human donor who had a prior SARS-CoV-2 infection. The sample in question was CD4+ T cells from PBMCs cultured without peptide, obtained after COVID-19 vaccination. The CDR3 coding sequence is TGTGCCAGCAGCTCCCCCGGGACTAGTCCGAACATTCAGTACTTC. Protein: CASSSPGTSPNIQYF.